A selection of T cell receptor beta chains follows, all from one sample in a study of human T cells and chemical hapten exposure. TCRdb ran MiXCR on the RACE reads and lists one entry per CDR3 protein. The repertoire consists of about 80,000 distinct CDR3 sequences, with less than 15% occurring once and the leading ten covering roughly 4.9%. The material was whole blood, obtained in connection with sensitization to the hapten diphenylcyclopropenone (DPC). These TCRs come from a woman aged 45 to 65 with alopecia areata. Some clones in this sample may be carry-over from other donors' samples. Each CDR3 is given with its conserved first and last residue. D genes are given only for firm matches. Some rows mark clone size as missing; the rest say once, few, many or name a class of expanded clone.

cdr3_aa: CASSFIASGTYNEQFF
cdr3_nt: TGTGCCAGCAGTTTCATCGCTAGCGGAACCTACAATGAGCAGTTCTTC
j_call: TRBJ2-1
d_call: TRBD2
clone_size: many
v_call: TRBV27

cdr3_aa: CASSFEGYPNYGYTF
cdr3_nt: TGTGCCAGCAGCTTCGAGGGATACCCTAACTATGGCTACACCTTC
j_call: TRBJ1-2
d_call: -
clone_size: many
v_call: TRBV13

cdr3_aa: CASSRTTFYNEQFF
cdr3_nt: TGTGCCAGCAGCCGGACTACTTTCTACAATGAGCAGTTCTTC
j_call: TRBJ2-1
d_call: -
clone_size: many
v_call: TRBV11-2

cdr3_aa: CASMRGAQLSTDTQYF
cdr3_nt: TGTGCCAGCATGCGGGGAGCACAACTTAGCACAGATACGCAGTATTTT
j_call: TRBJ2-3
d_call: -
clone_size: few
v_call: TRBV2

cdr3_aa: CASSTSSGRVMETQYF
cdr3_nt: TGTGCCAGCAGCACTTCTAGCGGGAGGGTGATGGAGACCCAGTACTTC
j_call: TRBJ2-5
d_call: TRBD2
clone_size: few
v_call: TRBV7-2

cdr3_aa: CASSLRENQPQHF
cdr3_nt: TGTGCCAGCAGCTTAAGGGAGAATCAGCCCCAGCATTTT
j_call: TRBJ1-5
d_call: -
clone_size: few
v_call: TRBV7-2

cdr3_aa: CAWSVGMRDTIYF
cdr3_nt: TGTGCCTGGAGTGTCGGGATGCGAGACACCATATATTTT
j_call: TRBJ1-3
d_call: -
clone_size: -
v_call: TRBV30

cdr3_aa: CASSQGGNLAGGGRGEQYF
cdr3_nt: TGCGCCAGCAGCCAAGGAGGGAACCTAGCGGGAGGGGGCCGAGGCGAGCAGTACTTC
j_call: TRBJ2-7
d_call: TRBD2
clone_size: few
v_call: TRBV4-3

cdr3_aa: CASGQPQHF
cdr3_nt: TGTGCCAGCGGTCAGCCCCAGCATTTT
j_call: TRBJ1-5
d_call: -
clone_size: few
v_call: TRBV28

cdr3_aa: CASSPGTGLHMNTEAFF
cdr3_nt: TGCGCCAGCAGCCCTGGGACAGGGCTTCACATGAACACTGAAGCTTTCTTT
j_call: TRBJ1-1
d_call: TRBD1
clone_size: many
v_call: TRBV5-1

cdr3_aa: CSARAGTGLNQPQHF
cdr3_nt: TGCAGTGCTAGAGCAGGGACAGGGCTTAATCAGCCCCAGCATTTT
j_call: TRBJ1-5
d_call: TRBD1
clone_size: many
v_call: TRBV20-1

cdr3_aa: CASSQEGRNNSPLHF
cdr3_nt: TGTGCCAGCAGCCAAGAGGGAAGAAATAATTCACCCCTCCACTTT
j_call: TRBJ1-6
d_call: -
clone_size: many
v_call: TRBV14

cdr3_aa: CASSPRLAGGYNEQFF
cdr3_nt: TGTGCCAGCTCACCAAGACTAGCGGGAGGATACAATGAGCAGTTCTTC
j_call: TRBJ2-1
d_call: TRBD2
clone_size: -
v_call: TRBV18

cdr3_aa: CASSSSWEQYF
cdr3_nt: TGTGCCAGCTCATCCAGCTGGGAGCAGTACTTC
j_call: TRBJ2-7
d_call: -
clone_size: many
v_call: TRBV18

cdr3_aa: CASSPRGPLETQYF
cdr3_nt: TGTGCCAGCAGCCCCCGCGGCCCTCTAGAGACCCAGTACTTC
j_call: TRBJ2-5
d_call: -
clone_size: -
v_call: TRBV7-2

cdr3_aa: CASSSESDSLTDTQYF
cdr3_nt: TGTGCCAGCAGCTCGGAGTCGGACAGCCTCACAGATACGCAGTATTTT
j_call: TRBJ2-3
d_call: -
clone_size: few
v_call: TRBV7-2

cdr3_aa: CASSQDWEYNSPLHF
cdr3_nt: TGCGCCAGCAGCCAAGATTGGGAATATAATTCACCCCTCCACTTT
j_call: TRBJ1-6
d_call: -
clone_size: few
v_call: TRBV4-3

cdr3_aa: CASSLGGPQYF
cdr3_nt: TGTGCCAGCAGCTTAGGAGGACCCCAGTACTTC
j_call: TRBJ2-5
d_call: -
clone_size: -
v_call: TRBV11-2

cdr3_aa: CATSDSDSNQPQHF
cdr3_nt: TGTGCCACCAGTGACTCTGACAGCAATCAGCCCCAGCATTTT
j_call: TRBJ1-5
d_call: -
clone_size: -
v_call: TRBV24-1